The entry below gives a single T cell receptor (beta chain) sequence along with its context. The V gene lost 3 bases and the J gene lost 5 bases, with 17 bases spanning the gap. Germline V gene lookup returns CDR1 SGHDT and CDR2 YYEEEE. This CDR3 has 15 amino acids. This record belongs to a study of blood T cell repertoires in COVID-19. Study-level background: Samples of COVID-19 (acute and convalescent) were obtained from the United States, Italy and Spain.

Original processing methods: Reference gene primers were amplified, and this amplification served to estimate nucleated cell counts. Libraries were prepared by immunoSEQ multiplex PCR; TCRdb keeps only in-frame clonotypes and omits some of them. V, J and clone size reflect that table, while D and trimming were determined from the DNA. The sample lists around 160,000 clones, approximately 80% seen once, with about 3% in the top ten. The sample consisted of peripheral blood. The clonotype originates from a middle-aged woman with active or convalescent COVID-19. The chain combines TRBV5-6 with TRBJ1-2; D remains unclear. CDR3 sequence (DNA): TGTGCCAGCAGCTCTCGGGGTGGCACGCTTTATGGCTACACCTTC. Translating it yields CASSSRGGTLYGYTF.